This TCR beta chain was recovered during a study of T cell repertoires in cytomegalovirus infection. At the level of the study: As its CMV epitopes, the study selected recently identified HLA-C-restricted and well-studied HLA-B-restricted targets.

This clonotype was seen only a few times. Its antigen remains unknown. Study observations and caveats: Dominant in the ex vivo response were TCR beta clonotypes restricted by HLA-C and specific for CMV. There were carriers of CMV plus the relevant HLA, and cumulative public TCR beta family frequency identified them.

V was cut by 4 bases and J by 4 bases, with 18 bases left in between. The CDR3 runs 16 residues. TCRdb re-analysed the reads in MiXCR, keeping a single row per CDR3 protein. The data hold approximately 340,000 distinct CDR3 sequences, with approximately 32% observed a single time. The receptor's source is a human donor in good health (CMV status not recorded). Some clones in this sample may be carry-over from other donors' samples. The chain carries TRBV12-3 or TRBV12-4 and TRBJ2-3, with TRBD1 as a possible D gene (5 bases). Here the sequenced sample was cultured PBMCs, taken from culture after CMV antigen stimulation. CDR3 nucleotide sequence: TGTGCCAGCAGTTATTCCAGGGTAGTAGGACCAGATACGCAGTATTTT. It translates to CASSYSRVVGPDTQYF.